This TCR beta chain was documented in a study of T cells in Graves' hyperthyroidism and ophthalmopathy. RNA transcripts provided the source from which TCR beta CDR3 regions were amplified. Using the HTBI primer set, a first-round RT-PCR was run on the TCR CDR3. TCRdb itself ran the multiplex PCR reads through MiXCR, one entry per CDR3 protein. The sample has under 550,000 distinct CDR3 sequences; 15% to 20% are singletons. This clonotype was counted only a few times. The TCR was taken from a man aged 35 to 55 with Graves' ophthalmopathy. Specimen: blood.

The CDR3 DNA reads as TGCGCCAGCAGCCACGACGCTGAGGGGGGCTACGAGCAGTACTTC. This gives the protein CASSHDAEGGYEQYF. J is TRBJ2-7 and V is TRBV5-1; D may be TRBD1 or TRBD2 (6 bases each). This CDR3 comprises 15 residues. In germline, CDR1 is SGHRS, CDR2 YFSETQ. V was pared by 4 bases and J by 3 bases, with 17 bases between.